This record concerns one TCR beta chain sequence. Trimming took 5 bases from V and 6 from J, leaving 17 bases between them. The CDR3 runs to 15 residues. The germline V gene encodes CDR1 SGHDN and CDR2 FVKESK. The data originate from a study of T-cell reconstitution after alpha-beta-depleted transplantation in children. The TCRbeta library was prepared with unique molecular identifiers. TCRdb independently ran MiXCR on the PCR reads; one entry per CDR3 protein. The sample holds 640,000 or so distinct CDR3 sequences; about 15% are singletons and the top ten take about 1.1%. This sequence was found in a human donor who donated a stem cell graft to a child with acute myeloid leukemia. The material sequenced was PBMCs from the stem cell graft donor, taken from the stem cell graft. The chain uses TRBV14 and TRBJ2-1; D is possibly TRBD1 (7 bases). Here the CDR3 DNA reads TGTGCCAGCAGCTCGGGGGACAGTGGCTTCAATGAGCAGTTCTTC. Translating gives CASSSGDSGFNEQFF. Combining the CDR3 with reference TRBV14 and TRBJ2-1 gives the whole variable domain EAGVTQFPSHSVIEKGQTVTLRCDPISGHDNLYWYRRVMGKEIKFLLHFVKESKQDESGMPNNRFLAERTGGTYSTLKVQPAELEDSGVYFCASSSGDSGFNEQFFGPGTRLTVL.